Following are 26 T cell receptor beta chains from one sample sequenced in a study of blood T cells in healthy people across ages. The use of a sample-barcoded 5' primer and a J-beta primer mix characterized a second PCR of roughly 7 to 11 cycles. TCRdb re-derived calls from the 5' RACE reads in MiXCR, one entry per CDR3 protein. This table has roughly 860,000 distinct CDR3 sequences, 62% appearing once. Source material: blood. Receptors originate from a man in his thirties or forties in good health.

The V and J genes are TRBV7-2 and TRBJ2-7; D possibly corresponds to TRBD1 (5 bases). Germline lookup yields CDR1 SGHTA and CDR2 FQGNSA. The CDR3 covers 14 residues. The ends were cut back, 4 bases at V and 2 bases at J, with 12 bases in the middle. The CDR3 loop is CASSSPDSTYEQYF. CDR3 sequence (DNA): TGTGCCAGCAGCTCACCAGACAGCACCTACGAGCAGTACTTC.

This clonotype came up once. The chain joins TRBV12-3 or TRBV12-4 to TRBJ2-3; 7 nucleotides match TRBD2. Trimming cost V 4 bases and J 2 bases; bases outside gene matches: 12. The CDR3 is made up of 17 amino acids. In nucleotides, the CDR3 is TGTGCCAGCAGTTATTACGGACTAGGAGGTTACACAGATACGCAGTATTTT. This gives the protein CASSYYGLGGYTDTQYF.

This CDR3 reads CASSLAGLRNIQYF. The CDR3 nucleotides are TGTGCCAGCAGCTTAGCGGGCCTGAGGAACATTCAGTACTTC. The chain uses TRBV7-2 and TRBJ2-4; D remains unclear. The V end was cut by 0 bases, the J end by 7 bases, with 10 bases between. The CDR3 contains 14 residues. Germline CDR1 SGHTA, CDR2 FQGNSA.

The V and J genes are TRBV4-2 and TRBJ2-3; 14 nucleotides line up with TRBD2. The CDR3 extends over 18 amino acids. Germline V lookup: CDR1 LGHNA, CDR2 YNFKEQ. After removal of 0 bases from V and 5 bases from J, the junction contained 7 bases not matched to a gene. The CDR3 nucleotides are TGTGCCAGCAGCCAAGATACCGGACTAGCGGGGGGCAAAGATACGCAGTATTTT. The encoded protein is CASSQDTGLAGGKDTQYF.

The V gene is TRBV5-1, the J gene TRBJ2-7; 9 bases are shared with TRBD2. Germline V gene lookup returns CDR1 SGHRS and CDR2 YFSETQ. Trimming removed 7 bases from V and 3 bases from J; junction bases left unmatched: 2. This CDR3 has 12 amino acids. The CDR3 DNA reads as TGCGCCAGCGGACTAGCGAGCTACGAGCAGTACTTC. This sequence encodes CASGLASYEQYF.

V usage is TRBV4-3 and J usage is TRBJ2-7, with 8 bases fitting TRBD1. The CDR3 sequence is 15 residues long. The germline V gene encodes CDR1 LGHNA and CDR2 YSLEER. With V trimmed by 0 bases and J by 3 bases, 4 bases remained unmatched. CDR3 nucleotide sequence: TGCGCCAGCAGCCAAGATCGGACAGGGCGCTACGAGCAGTACTTC. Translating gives CASSQDRTGRYEQYF.

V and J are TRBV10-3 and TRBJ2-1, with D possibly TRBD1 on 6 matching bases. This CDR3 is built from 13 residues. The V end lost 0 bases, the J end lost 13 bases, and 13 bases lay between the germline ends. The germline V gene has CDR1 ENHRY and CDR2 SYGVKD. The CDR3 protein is CAISESAGAGQFF. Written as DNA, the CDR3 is TGTGCCATCAGTGAGTCTGCAGGGGCCGGCCAGTTCTTC.

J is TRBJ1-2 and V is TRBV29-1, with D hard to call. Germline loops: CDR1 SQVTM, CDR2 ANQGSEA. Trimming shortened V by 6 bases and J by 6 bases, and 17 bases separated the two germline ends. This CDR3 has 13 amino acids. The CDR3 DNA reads TGCAGCGTCACAAAGACATACGCTAATGGCTACACCTTC. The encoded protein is CSVTKTYANGYTF. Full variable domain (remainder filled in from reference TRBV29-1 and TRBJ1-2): SAVISQKPSRDICQRGTSLTIQCQVDSQVTMMFWYRQQPGQSLTLIATANQGSEATYESGFVIDKFPISRPNLTFSTLTVSNMSPEDSSIYLCSVTKTYANGYTFGSGTRLTVV.

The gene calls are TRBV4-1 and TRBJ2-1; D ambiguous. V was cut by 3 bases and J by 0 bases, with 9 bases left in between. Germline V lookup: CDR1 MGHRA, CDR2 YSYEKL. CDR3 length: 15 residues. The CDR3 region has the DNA TGCGCCAGCAGCCATCAGCCTTTCTCCTACAATGAGCAGTTCTTC. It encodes CASSHQPFSYNEQFF.

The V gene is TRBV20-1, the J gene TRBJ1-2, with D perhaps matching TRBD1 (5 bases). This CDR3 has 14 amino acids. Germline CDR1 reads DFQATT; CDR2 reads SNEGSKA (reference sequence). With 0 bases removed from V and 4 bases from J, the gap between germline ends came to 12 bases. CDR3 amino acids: CSARDWQGGYGYTF. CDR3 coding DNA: TGCAGTGCTAGAGATTGGCAGGGCGGCTATGGCTACACCTTC.

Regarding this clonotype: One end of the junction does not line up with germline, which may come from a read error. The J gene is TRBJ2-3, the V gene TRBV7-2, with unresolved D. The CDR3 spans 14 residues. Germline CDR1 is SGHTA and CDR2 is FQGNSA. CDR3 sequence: CANSPRAVSDTQYF. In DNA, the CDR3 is TGTGCCAACAGCCCCCGGGCCGTGTCAGATACGCAGTATTTT.

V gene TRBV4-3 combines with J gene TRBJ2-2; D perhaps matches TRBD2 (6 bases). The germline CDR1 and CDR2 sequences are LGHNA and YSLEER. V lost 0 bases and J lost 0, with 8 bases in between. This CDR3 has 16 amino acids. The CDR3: CASSQDRTTNTGELFF. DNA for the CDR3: TGCGCCAGCAGCCAAGACAGGACTACGAACACCGGGGAGCTGTTTTTT.

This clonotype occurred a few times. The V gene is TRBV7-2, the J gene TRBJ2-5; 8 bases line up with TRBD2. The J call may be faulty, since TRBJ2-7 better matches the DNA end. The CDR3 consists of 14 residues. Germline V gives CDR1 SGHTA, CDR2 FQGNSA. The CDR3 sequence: CASSSERGFYEQYF. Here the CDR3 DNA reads TGTGCCAGCAGCTCTGAGCGGGGGTTCTACGAGCAGTACTTC.

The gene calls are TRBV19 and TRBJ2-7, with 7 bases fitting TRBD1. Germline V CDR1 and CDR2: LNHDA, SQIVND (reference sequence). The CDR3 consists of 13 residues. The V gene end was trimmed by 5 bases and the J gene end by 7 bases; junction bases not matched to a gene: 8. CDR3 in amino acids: CASSRQGRNEQYF. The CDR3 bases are TGTGCCAGTAGTCGACAGGGTAGGAATGAGCAGTACTTC.

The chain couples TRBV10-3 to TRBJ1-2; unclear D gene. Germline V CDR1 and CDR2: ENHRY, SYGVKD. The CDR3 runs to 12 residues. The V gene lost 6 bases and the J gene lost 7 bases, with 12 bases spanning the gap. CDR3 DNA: TGTGCCATCAGCCCGAATGTGGGTGGCTACACCTTC. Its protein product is CAISPNVGGYTF.

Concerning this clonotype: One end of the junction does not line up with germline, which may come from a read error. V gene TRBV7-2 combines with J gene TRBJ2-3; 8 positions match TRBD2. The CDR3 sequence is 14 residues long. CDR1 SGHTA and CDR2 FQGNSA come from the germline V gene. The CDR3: CASSLFGGEDTRYF. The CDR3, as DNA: TGTGCCAGCAGCCTATTCGGGGGGGAAGATACGCGGTATTTT.

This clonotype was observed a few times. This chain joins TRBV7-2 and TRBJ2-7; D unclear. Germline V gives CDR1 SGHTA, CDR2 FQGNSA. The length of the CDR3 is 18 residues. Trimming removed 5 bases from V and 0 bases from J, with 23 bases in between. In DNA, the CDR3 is TGTGCCAGCAGCCAAAATCCCGGGCCTTCCCTGATCTCCTACGAGCAGTACTTC. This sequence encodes CASSQNPGPSLISYEQYF. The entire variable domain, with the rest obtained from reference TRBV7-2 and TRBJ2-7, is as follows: GAGVSQSPSNKVTEKGKDVELRCDPISGHTALYWYRQSLGQGLEFLIYFQGNSAPDKSGLPSDRFSAERTGGSVSTLTIQRTQQEDSAVYLCASSQNPGPSLISYEQYFGPGTRLTVT.

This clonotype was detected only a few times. This CDR3 reads CASSIGTATKGDIQYF. Written as DNA, the CDR3 is TGTGCCAGCAGTATCGGGACAGCTACTAAAGGGGACATTCAGTACTTC. The J gene is TRBJ2-4, the V gene TRBV27; the match to TRBD1 covers 7 bases. The CDR3 length is 16 residues. Trimming cost V 5 bases and J 8 bases; bases outside gene matches: 15. Germline V CDR1 and CDR2: MNHEY, SMNVEV (reference sequence).

The CDR3 region has the DNA TGTGCCAGCATCCCCGGGGTGAACGCAAAGACAGATACGCAGTATTTT. Translating it yields CASIPGVNAKTDTQYF. This rearrangement joins TRBV12-3 or TRBV12-4 to TRBJ2-3; D may be TRBD2 (5 bases). The germline V and J ends were trimmed by 7 bases and 3 bases, with 20 bases remaining between them. This CDR3 comprises 16 residues.

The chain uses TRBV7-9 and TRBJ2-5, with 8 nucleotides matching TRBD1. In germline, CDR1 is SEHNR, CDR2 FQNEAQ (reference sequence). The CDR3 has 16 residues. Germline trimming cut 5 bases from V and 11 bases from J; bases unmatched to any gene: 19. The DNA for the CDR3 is TGTGCCAGCAGCGCTCAGGGGGACAGGCGTGTGTATGAGCAGTACTTC. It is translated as CASSAQGDRRVYEQYF.

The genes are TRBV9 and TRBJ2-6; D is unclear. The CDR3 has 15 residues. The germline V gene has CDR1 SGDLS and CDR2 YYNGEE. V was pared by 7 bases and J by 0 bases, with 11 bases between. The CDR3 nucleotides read TGTGCCAGCTTCGGCGGAATCTCTGGGGCCAACGTCCTGACTTTC. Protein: CASFGGISGANVLTF.

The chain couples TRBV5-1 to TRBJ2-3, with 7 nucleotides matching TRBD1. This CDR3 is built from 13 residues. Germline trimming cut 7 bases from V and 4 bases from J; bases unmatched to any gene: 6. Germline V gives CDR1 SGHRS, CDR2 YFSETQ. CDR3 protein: CASGTQGADTQYF. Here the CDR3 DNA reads TGCGCCAGCGGTACCCAGGGGGCAGATACGCAGTATTTT.

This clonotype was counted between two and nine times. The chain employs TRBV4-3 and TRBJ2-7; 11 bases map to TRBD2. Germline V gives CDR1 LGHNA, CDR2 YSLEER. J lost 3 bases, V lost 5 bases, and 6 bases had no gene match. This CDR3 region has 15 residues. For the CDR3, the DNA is TGCGCCAGCAGCTCCCGACTAGCGGGGAACTACGAGCAGTACTTC. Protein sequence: CASSSRLAGNYEQYF.

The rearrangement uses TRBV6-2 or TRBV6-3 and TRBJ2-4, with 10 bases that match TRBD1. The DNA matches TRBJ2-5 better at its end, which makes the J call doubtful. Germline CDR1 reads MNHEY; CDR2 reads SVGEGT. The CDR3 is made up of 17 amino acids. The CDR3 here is CASSYPLDRGDQETQYF. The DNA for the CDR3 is TGTGCCAGCAGTTACCCCTTGGACAGGGGGGACCAAGAGACCCAGTACTTC.

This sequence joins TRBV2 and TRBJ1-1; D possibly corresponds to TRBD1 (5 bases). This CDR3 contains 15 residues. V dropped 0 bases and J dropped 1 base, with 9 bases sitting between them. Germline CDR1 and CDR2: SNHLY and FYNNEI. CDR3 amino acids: CASSEAGGGNTEAFF. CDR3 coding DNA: TGTGCCAGCAGTGAAGCGGGGGGAGGGAACACTGAAGCTTTCTTT.

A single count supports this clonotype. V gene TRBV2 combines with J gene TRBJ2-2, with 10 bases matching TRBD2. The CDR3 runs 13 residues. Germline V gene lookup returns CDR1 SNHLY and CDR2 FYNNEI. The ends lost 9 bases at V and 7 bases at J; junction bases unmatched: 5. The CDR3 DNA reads TGTGCCAGTGGGACTAGCGAAGACGGGGAGCTGTTTTTT. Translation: CASGTSEDGELFF.